The TCR beta chain under discussion was sequenced for a study of T cell clonality in common variable immunodeficiency. Control and CVID samples contributed equal amounts of genomic DNA. TCRdb keeps only in-frame clones here, not all; method: immunoSEQ multiplex PCR. This sample carries about 42,000 clones, none of them present only once. General study findings and limits: Reportedly, TCR beta sequences from common variable immunodeficiency showed fewer deletions and N-nucleotide insertions.

This clone was seen at least ten times. No antigen is known for it. Sequencing used peripheral blood mononuclear cells. This sequence originates from a person aged 18-70 years in good health.

CDR3 in amino acids: CASRPEGLAYNEQFF. The part of the CDR3 DNA that was read is TGCGCCAGCAGACCCGAAGGACTAGCCTACAATGAG. The V call is TRBV5-1, the J call TRBJ2-1; 7 nucleotides agree with TRBD2. The read comes to an end 3 residues before the CDR3 does, leaving the germline J gene to fill in the end. Germline V gene data show CDR1 as SGHRS and CDR2 as YFSETQ. Trimming removed 5 bases from V and 2 bases from J; junction bases left unmatched: 7. This CDR3 contains 15 residues. Filled out from reference TRBV5-1 and TRBJ2-1, the complete variable domain reads KAGVTQTPRYLIKTRGQQVTLSCSPISGHRSVSWYQQTPGQGLQFLFEYFSETQRNKGNFPGRFSGRQFSNSRSEMNVSTLELGDSALYLCASRPEGLAYNEQFFGPGTRLTVL.